These 15 T cell receptor beta chains came from one sample sequenced in a study of blood T cell repertoires in COVID-19. Assay: immunoSEQ multiplex PCR; the TCRdb copy retains only in-frame clones and omits some. The repertoire consists of about 90,000 clones, with over 70% occurring once and the leading ten covering around 27%. Material: peripheral blood. The source is an elderly man with active or convalescent COVID-19.

The V gene is TRBV19, the J gene TRBJ2-5; TRBD2 matches at 9 bases. V shed 3 bases and J 7 bases; nucleotides not matched to a gene: 18. This CDR3 region has 18 residues. Germline-derived CDR1 and CDR2 are LNHDA and SQIVND (reference sequence). This CDR3 reads CASSMWLAGTQGRGTQYF. The DNA of the CDR3 is TGTGCCAGTAGTATGTGGCTAGCGGGGACCCAGGGCCGGGGGACCCAGTACTTC.

Only one count was recorded for this clone. This chain uses TRBV12-5 with TRBJ1-1; TRBD1 aligns across 7 bases. V shed 7 bases and J 3 bases; nucleotides not matched to a gene: 5. This CDR3 is built from 13 residues. The V gene's germline CDR1 is LGHNT and CDR2 FRNRAP. The CDR3 nucleotides are TGTGCTAGTGCCAGGGGGAAGGACACTGAAGCTTTCTTT. Protein product: CASARGKDTEAFF.

V usage is TRBV10-3 and J usage is TRBJ2-1, with D possibly being TRBD2 (6 bases). Trimming left V 8 bases short and J 8 bases short, with 16 bases between. CDR3 size: 13 residues. Germline V CDR1 and CDR2: ENHRY, SYGVKD. CDR3 sequence (DNA): TGTGCCATCCGGGACTTGATGGTGTATGAGCAGTTCTTC. Translated: CAIRDLMVYEQFF.

The genes are TRBV2 and TRBJ1-1; 10 bases match TRBD1. The CDR3 length is 18 residues. Germline V gives CDR1 SNHLY, CDR2 FYNNEI. V trimming: 2 bases; J trimming: 0 bases; junction bases outside the gene matches: 9. CDR3 nucleotides: TGTGCCAGCAGTGAATTATCGGGACAGGGGTGGGTGAACACTGAAGCTTTCTTT. This gives the protein CASSELSGQGWVNTEAFF.

The gene calls are TRBV18 and TRBJ1-4; D is uncertain. V lost 5 bases and J lost 6, with 13 bases in between. Germline V lookup: CDR1 KGHSH, CDR2 LQKENI. There are 14 residues in the CDR3. CDR3: CASSVTTGDEKLFF. The CDR3 DNA follows: TGTGCCAGCTCAGTCACAACCGGAGATGAAAAACTGTTTTTT.

This clone is a singleton in its sample. The genes are TRBV6-2 or TRBV6-3 and TRBJ2-3; 16 positions agree with TRBD2. The V and J ends lost 2 bases and 5 bases, in that order; junction bases with no gene match: 10. Germline V gives CDR1 MNHEY, CDR2 SVGEGT. This CDR3 has 19 amino acids. CDR3 sequence: CASSYLGLAGGSPRDTQYF. Written as DNA, the CDR3 is TGTGCCAGCAGTTACCTGGGACTAGCGGGGGGGTCCCCTCGAGATACGCAGTATTTT.

This sequence joins TRBV7-8 and TRBJ1-1; tentatively, D is TRBD1 (5 bases). The CDR3 contains 14 residues. Germline CDR1 SGHVS, CDR2 FQNEAQ. V shed 2 bases and J shed 6 bases, with 13 bases lying between them. CDR3 nucleotides: TGTGCCAGCAGCTTAAGGTTCCCGGGGGCTGAAGCTTTCTTT. As protein: CASSLRFPGAEAFF.

This chain connects TRBV7-8 to TRBJ1-3, with D perhaps TRBD1 (6 bases). Germline CDR1 and CDR2: SGHVS and FQNEAQ. Trimming took 5 bases from V and 0 from J, leaving 17 bases between them. This CDR3 spans 17 amino acids. The CDR3 DNA reads as TGTGCCAGCAGCCCCAGGGGCCGGACCGACTCTGGAAACACCATATATTTT. It codes for CASSPRGRTDSGNTIYF.

This rearrangement joins TRBV3-1 (or the pseudogene TRBV3-2) to TRBJ1-1; TRBD1 aligns across 8 bases. Germline assignment: CDR1 LGHDT and CDR2 YNNKEL (reference sequence). The CDR3 has 13 amino acids. Trimming removed 0 bases from V and 9 bases from J; junction bases left unmatched: 3. CDR3 sequence (DNA): TGTGCCAGCAGCCAAGAACCCAGGGGGCAAGCTTTCTTT. It yields the protein CASSQEPRGQAFF.

The rearrangement joins TRBV7-9 to TRBJ1-2; no definite D call. CDR1 SEHNR and CDR2 FQNEAQ come from the germline V gene (reference sequence). The CDR3 covers 14 residues. Trimming shortened V by 2 bases and J by 5 bases, and 12 bases separated the two germline ends. CDR3 in DNA: TGTGCCAGCAGCTTATCTGGTCCCCTATATGGCTACACCTTC. It codes for CASSLSGPLYGYTF. Full variable domain (outside the CDR3, taken from reference TRBV7-9 and TRBJ1-2): DTGVSQNPRHKITKRGQNVTFRCDPISEHNRLYWYRQTLGQGPEFLTYFQNEAQLEKSRLLSDRFSAERPKGSFSTLEIQRTEQGDSAMYLCASSLSGPLYGYTFGSGTRLTVV.

V gene TRBV11-1 combines with J gene TRBJ2-7, with 7 nucleotides matching TRBD1. Looked up from germline, CDR1 is SGHAT and CDR2 is FQDESV (reference sequence). The CDR3 sequence is 15 residues long. J gave up 3 bases and V 2 bases, and 7 bases lay outside the gene matches. CDR3 DNA: TGTGCCAGCAGCTTATCCGGGACAGTGAACTACGAGCAGTACTTC. Translated: CASSLSGTVNYEQYF. The variable domain in full, with the rest retrieved from reference TRBV11-1 and TRBJ2-7, is EAEVAQSPRYKITEKSQAVAFWCDPISGHATLYWYRQILGQGPELLVQFQDESVVDDSQLPKDRFSAERLKGVDSTLKIQPAELGDSAMYLCASSLSGTVNYEQYFGPGTRLTVT.

About this clone itself: Mismatch with germline at one junction end may stem from a read error. This chain connects TRBV11-2 to TRBJ2-7, with 7 bases aligning to TRBD1. There are 15 residues in the CDR3. The V gene's germline CDR1 is SGHAT and CDR2 FQNNGV. The CDR3 sequence: CASSPGTASAYEQYF. The CDR3, as DNA: TGTGCCAGCAGCCCAGGGACAGCTAGTGCCTATGAGCAGTACTTC.

This clone was recorded a few times. The chain couples TRBV6-6 to TRBJ1-3; 9 nucleotides align to TRBD1. The CDR3 consists of 16 residues. After removal of 3 bases from V and 0 bases from J, the junction contained 3 bases not matched to a gene. Germline V CDR1 and CDR2: MNHNY, SVGAGI (reference sequence). The CDR3 region is CASSYRTGVSGNTIYF. Here the CDR3 DNA reads TGTGCCAGCAGTTATCGGACAGGGGTCTCTGGAAACACCATATATTTT.

The CDR3: CASSPRVGAAGELFF. Written as DNA, the CDR3 is TGTGCCAGCAGCCCCCGTGTAGGGGCGGCCGGGGAGCTGTTTTTT. The V call is TRBV11-3, the J call TRBJ2-2; weak D call: TRBD1 (5 bases). CDR1 is SGHNT, CDR2 YENEEA, per germline. Trimming stripped 5 bases from V and 6 bases from J, with 16 bases between. The CDR3 runs to 15 residues. Variable domain in full (rest from reference TRBV11-3 and TRBJ2-2): EAGVVQSPRYKIIEKKQPVAFWCNPISGHNTLYWYLQNLGQGPELLIRYENEEAVDDSQLPKDRFSAERLKGVDSTLKIQPAELGDSAVYLCASSPRVGAAGELFFGEGSRLTVL.

This clone was observed once. The rearrangement joins TRBV28 to TRBJ2-1; D is possibly TRBD1 (6 bases). This CDR3 is built from 13 residues. V lost 7 bases to trimming and J lost 4 bases, with 11 bases between them. The germline V gene encodes CDR1 MDHEN and CDR2 SYDVKM. This CDR3 reads CASTPQGYNEQFF. The CDR3, as DNA: TGTGCCAGCACTCCCCAGGGGTACAATGAGCAGTTCTTC.